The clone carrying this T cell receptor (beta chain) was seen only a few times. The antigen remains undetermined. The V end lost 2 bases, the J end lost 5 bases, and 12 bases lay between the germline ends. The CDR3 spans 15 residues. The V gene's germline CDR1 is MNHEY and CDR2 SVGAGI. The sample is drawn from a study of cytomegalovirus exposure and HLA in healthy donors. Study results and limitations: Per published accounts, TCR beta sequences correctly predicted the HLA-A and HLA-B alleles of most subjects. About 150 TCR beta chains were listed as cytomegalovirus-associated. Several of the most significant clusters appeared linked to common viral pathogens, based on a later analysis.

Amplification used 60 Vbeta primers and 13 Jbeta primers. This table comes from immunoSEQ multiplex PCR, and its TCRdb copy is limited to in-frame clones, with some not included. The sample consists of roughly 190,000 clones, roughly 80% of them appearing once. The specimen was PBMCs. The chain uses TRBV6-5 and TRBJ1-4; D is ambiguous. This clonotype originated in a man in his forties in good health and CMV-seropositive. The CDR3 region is CASSYIQSRNEKLFF. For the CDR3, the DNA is TGTGCCAGCAGTTACATACAGAGCCGAAATGAAAAACTGTTTTTT.